This T cell receptor (beta chain) was recorded in a study of T cells after somatic rescue of genetic block. Trimming removed 0 bases from V and 5 bases from J; junction bases left unmatched: 5. Germline assignment: CDR1 SGHDT and CDR2 YYEEEE. The CDR3 has 14 residues. Using immunoSEQ multiplex PCR, the repertoire was profiled, and TCRdb retains in-frame clones only, with some absent. This sample carries around 67,000 clones, around 92% of them seen once, and the ten largest clones take around 2.8%. V gene TRBV5-6 combines with J gene TRBJ2-7; 7 bases map to TRBD1. This receptor was obtained from a man between 35 and 55 years old. The sample consisted of peripheral blood mononuclear cells (PBMCs). CDR3 in amino acids: CASSLGQGIHEQYF. CDR3 bases: TGTGCCAGCAGCTTGGGACAGGGCATCCACGAGCAGTACTTC.